The 20 T cell receptor beta chains below all came from one sample that was sequenced in a study of T cell clones after liver transplantation (dated by TCRdb to the late 2010s). The time point label here, explained by the study, means: pre-transplant. To prepare the library, the immunoSEQ multiplex PCR assay was applied. TCRdb's version of the immuneACCESS table is confined to in-frame rearrangements and falls short of the full clone set. An unresolved V gene accounts for under half of the shortfall where checked; the remainder is of unknown origin. Across this sample there are around 20,000 clones, with approximately 88% seen only once. Of the sample, roughly 13% is held by the ten largest clones. Source: CD8+ T cells from blood, taken before liver transplant. The receptors derive from a human donor who received a liver transplant.

The J gene is TRBJ2-4, the V gene TRBV6-1; D possibly matches TRBD1 or TRBD2 (5 bases each). Germline CDR1 reads MNHNS; CDR2 reads SASEGT. CDR3 length equals 12 residues. Trimming cost V 6 bases and J 8 bases, with 11 bases left between them. CDR3 residues: CASRGTADIQYF. For the CDR3, the DNA is TGTGCCAGCAGGGGGACGGCTGACATTCAGTACTTC.

The gene calls are TRBV28 and TRBJ2-7; the D gene is possibly TRBD1 (6 bases). The CDR3 is 14 amino acids. CDR1 is MDHEN and CDR2 is SYDVKM in the germline V gene. V was clipped by 4 bases and J by 5 bases, with 15 bases between them. The chain's CDR3 is CASSSRTVTDEQYF. The CDR3 DNA is TGTGCCAGCAGTTCCCGGACAGTAACCGACGAGCAGTACTTC. Full variable domain (outside the CDR3, taken from reference TRBV28 and TRBJ2-7): DVKVTQSSRYLVKRTGEKVFLECVQDMDHENMFWYRQDPGLGLRLIYFSYDVKMKEKGDIPEGYSVSREKKERFSLILESASTNQTSMYLCASSSRTVTDEQYFGPGTRLTVT.

The V and J genes are TRBV5-4 and TRBJ2-6; TRBD1 agrees at 7 bases. This CDR3 is built from 15 residues. The V segment lost 2 bases and the J segment 3 bases; nucleotides outside the gene matches: 2. The germline gives CDR1 SGHNT, CDR2 YYREEE (reference sequence). CDR3 coding DNA: TGTGCCAGCAGCTTTGACAGGGTTGGGGCCAACGTCCTGACTTTC. This sequence encodes CASSFDRVGANVLTF.

The gene calls are TRBV19 and TRBJ2-7; TRBD1 agrees at 10 bases. The CDR3 has 15 residues. Germline trimming cut 5 bases from V and 7 bases from J; bases unmatched to any gene: 11. Germline assignment: CDR1 LNHDA and CDR2 SQIVND (reference sequence). In nucleotides, the CDR3 is TGTGCCAGTAGTTTCCAGACAGGGGGCTCTCGGGAGCAGTACTTC. Residues: CASSFQTGGSREQYF.

The J gene is TRBJ2-2, the V gene TRBV4-2; 8 nucleotides align to TRBD2. The CDR3 has 18 residues. Per germline, CDR1 LGHNA and CDR2 YNFKEQ. J was trimmed by 3 bases and V by 0 bases; bases with no gene match: 9. The CDR3 is CASSQENPAGVYTGELFF. The CDR3 DNA sequence: TGTGCCAGCAGCCAAGAAAACCCAGCGGGGGTTTACACCGGGGAGCTGTTTTTT.

The chain is built from TRBV4-3 and TRBJ2-1; no firm D call. V gave up 4 bases and J gave up 10 bases, with 17 bases separating them. The germline V gene encodes CDR1 LGHNA and CDR2 YSLEER. CDR3 length: 14 amino acids. CDR3 residues: CASSLGGGVEEQFF. CDR3 sequence (DNA): TGCGCCAGCAGCCTCGGTGGTGGCGTGGAGGAGCAGTTCTTC.

This clone is a singleton in its sample. V gene TRBV5-1 combines with J gene TRBJ1-3; the match to TRBD1 covers 8 bases. Trimming removed 4 bases from V and 0 bases from J; junction bases left unmatched: 3. The germline V gene has CDR1 SGHRS and CDR2 YFSETQ. This CDR3 has 15 amino acids. The DNA for the CDR3 is TGCGCCAGCAGCGACGGGACAGGCTCTGGAAACACCATATATTTT. Its translation is CASSDGTGSGNTIYF.

This sequence joins TRBV5-8 and TRBJ2-3, with D unclear. V lost 0 bases, J lost 2 bases, and 16 bases lay in between. The CDR3 totals 17 residues. The V gene's germline CDR1 is SGHTS and CDR2 YDEGEE. The CDR3 DNA sequence: TGTGCCAGCAGCTTGGGCGTGAACGCCGAAGTCACAGATACGCAGTATTTT. Its translation: CASSLGVNAEVTDTQYF.

Of note for this clone: At one end, the junction sequence differs from germline, possibly due to a read error. The V call is TRBV27, the J call TRBJ2-1; a weak D match, TRBD1 (5 bases). The CDR3 totals 14 residues. Germline values: CDR1 MNHEY, CDR2 SMNVEV (reference sequence). The CDR3 nucleotides read TGTGCCAGCAGTTTACGACAGATTGACAATGAGCGGTTCTTC. It is translated as CASSLRQIDNERFF.

A few counts support this clone. The V and J genes are TRBV7-8 and TRBJ1-2; no clear D. V gave up 1 base and J gave up 6 bases, with 12 bases separating them. This CDR3 is 14 amino acids long. The germline CDR1 and CDR2 sequences are SGHVS and FQNEAQ. The CDR3 nucleotides read TGTGCCAGCAGCTTAGGAAGTCCCGGGCATGGCTACACCTTC. Translating gives CASSLGSPGHGYTF.

This chain joins TRBV7-9 and TRBJ1-2; TRBD1 agrees at 8 bases. CDR3 length: 17 residues. Germline CDR1 reads SEHNR; CDR2 reads FQNEAQ (reference sequence). Germline trimming cut 0 bases from V and 5 bases from J; bases unmatched to any gene: 11. Here the CDR3 DNA reads TGTGCCAGCAGCTTAGCGACCGAGACAGGGGTGAGATATGGCTACACCTTC. Translating it yields CASSLATETGVRYGYTF.

In this sample, this clone turned up a few times. The V gene is TRBV13, the J gene TRBJ1-5; D possibly corresponds to TRBD1 (5 bases). The V and J ends lost 2 bases and 4 bases respectively, with 12 bases between them. The germline V gene encodes CDR1 PRHDT and CDR2 FYEKMQ (reference sequence). The CDR3 has 15 residues. The CDR3 protein is CASSLRAQGNQPQHF. The CDR3 DNA reads as TGTGCCAGCAGCTTAAGGGCCCAGGGAAATCAGCCCCAGCATTTT.

The chain employs TRBV19 and TRBJ2-3, with unresolved D. Germline V lookup: CDR1 LNHDA, CDR2 SQIVND (reference sequence). V lost 3 bases to trimming and J lost 5 bases, with 6 bases between them. This CDR3 has 12 residues. The CDR3 bases are TGTGCCAGTAGTATGGACCAAGATACGCAGTATTTT. It encodes CASSMDQDTQYF.

DNA for the CDR3: TGCGCCAGCAGCCAAGGCCCCAGGGGGCCCGAAGGGGAAGCTTTCTTT. Residues: CASSQGPRGPEGEAFF. V and J are TRBV4-1 and TRBJ1-1; TRBD1 matches 8 bases. The CDR3 spans 16 residues. Trimming removed 1 base from V and 8 bases from J; junction bases left unmatched: 12. CDR1 MGHRA and CDR2 YSYEKL come from the germline V gene.

The chain joins TRBV13 to TRBJ2-5; D may be TRBD1 or TRBD2 (5 bases each). In germline, CDR1 is PRHDT, CDR2 FYEKMQ (reference sequence). There are 13 residues in the CDR3. Trimming pared 5 bases from V and 9 bases from J, leaving 16 bases between. The CDR3 region is CASSPQTSGPQYF. The CDR3, as DNA: TGTGCCAGCAGCCCCCAAACCTCGGGACCCCAGTACTTC.

V usage is TRBV19 and J usage is TRBJ1-4, with D perhaps matching TRBD1 (5 bases). This CDR3 has 14 amino acids. The ends were cut back, 5 bases at V and 6 bases at J, with 13 bases in the middle. Looked up from germline, CDR1 is LNHDA and CDR2 is SQIVND (reference sequence). The DNA of the CDR3 is TGTGCCAGTAGTTTCCGACAGAAGTATGAAAAACTGTTTTTT. Its translation is CASSFRQKYEKLFF.

The chain uses TRBV27 and TRBJ2-7; D gene uncertain. The CDR3 has 14 residues. Germline values: CDR1 MNHEY, CDR2 SMNVEV (reference sequence). V was trimmed by 4 bases and J by 0 bases, leaving 10 bases between them. CDR3 residues: CASSSRLSSYEQYF. CDR3 nucleotides: TGTGCCAGCAGTTCCCGCTTGAGCTCCTACGAGCAGTACTTC.

CDR3 sequence reads: CASSPFRAGEGEQYF. The CDR3 coding sequence is TGTGCCAGCAGCCCTTTCCGAGCGGGGGAGGGGGAGCAGTACTTC. The chain links TRBV9 to TRBJ2-7; 8 bases match TRBD2. Germline V gene sequence: CDR1 SGDLS, CDR2 YYNGEE. With 4 bases clipped from V and 7 bases from J, the junction kept 13 bases outside the gene matches. There are 15 residues in the CDR3.

Written as DNA, the CDR3 is TGTGCCAGTCAGGGGGTGGCCTACGAGCAGTACTTC. It translates to CASQGVAYEQYF. This rearrangement joins TRBV28 to TRBJ2-7; TRBD1 aligns across 7 bases. The CDR3 covers 12 residues. Trimming cost V 9 bases and J 2 bases; bases outside gene matches: 4. Germline CDR1 MDHEN, CDR2 SYDVKM.

The V call is TRBV14, the J call TRBJ2-1; 10 bases fit TRBD2. Germline trimming cut 0 bases from V and 8 bases from J; bases unmatched to any gene: 10. The length of the CDR3 is 17 residues. CDR1 and CDR2 (germline): SGHDN, FVKESK. CDR3 bases: TGTGCCAGCAGCCAAGACATCCAGCGGGAGGGCCTCTATGAGCAGTTCTTC. The encoded protein is CASSQDIQREGLYEQFF. Looking up the rest from reference TRBV14 and TRBJ2-1 gives the full variable domain: EAGVTQFPSHSVIEKGQTVTLRCDPISGHDNLYWYRRVMGKEIKFLLHFVKESKQDESGMPNNRFLAERTGGTYSTLKVQPAELEDSGVYFCASSQDIQREGLYEQFFGPGTRLTVL.